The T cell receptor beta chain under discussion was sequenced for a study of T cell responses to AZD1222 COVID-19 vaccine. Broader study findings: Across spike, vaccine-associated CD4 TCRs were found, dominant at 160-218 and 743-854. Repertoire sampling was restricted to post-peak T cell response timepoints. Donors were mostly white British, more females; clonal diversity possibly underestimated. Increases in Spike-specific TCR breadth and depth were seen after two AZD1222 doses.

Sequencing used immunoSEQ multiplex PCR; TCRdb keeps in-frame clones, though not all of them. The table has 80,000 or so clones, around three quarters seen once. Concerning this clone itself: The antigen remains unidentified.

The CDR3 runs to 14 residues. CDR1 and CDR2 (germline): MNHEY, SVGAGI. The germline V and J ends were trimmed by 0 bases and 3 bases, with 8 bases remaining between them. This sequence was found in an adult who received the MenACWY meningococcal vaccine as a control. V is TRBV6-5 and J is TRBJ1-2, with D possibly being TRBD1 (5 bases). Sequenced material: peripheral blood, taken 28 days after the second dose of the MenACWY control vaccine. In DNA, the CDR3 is TGTGCCAGCAGTTACTCGGGGCTGGACTATGGCTACACCTTC. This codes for CASSYSGLDYGYTF.